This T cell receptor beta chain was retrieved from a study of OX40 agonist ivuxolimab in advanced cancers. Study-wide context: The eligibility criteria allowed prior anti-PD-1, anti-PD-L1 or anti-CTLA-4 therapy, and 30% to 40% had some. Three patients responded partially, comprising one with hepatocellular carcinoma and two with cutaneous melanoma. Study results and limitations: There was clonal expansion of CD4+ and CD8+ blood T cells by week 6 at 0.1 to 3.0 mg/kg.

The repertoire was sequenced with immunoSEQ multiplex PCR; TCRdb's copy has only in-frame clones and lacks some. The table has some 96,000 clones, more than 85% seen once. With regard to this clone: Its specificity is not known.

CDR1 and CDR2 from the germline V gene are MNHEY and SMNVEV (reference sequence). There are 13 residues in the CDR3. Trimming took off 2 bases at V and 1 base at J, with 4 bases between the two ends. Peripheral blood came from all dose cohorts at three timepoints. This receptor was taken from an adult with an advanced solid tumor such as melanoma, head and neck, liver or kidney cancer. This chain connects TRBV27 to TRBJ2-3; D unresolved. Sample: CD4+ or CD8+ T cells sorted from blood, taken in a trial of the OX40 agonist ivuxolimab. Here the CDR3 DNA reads TGTGCCAGCAGTTTAAAACGCACAGATACGCAGTATTTT. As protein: CASSLKRTDTQYF.